The entry that follows covers one T cell receptor (beta chain) sequence. The sample is drawn from a study of blood T cell repertoires in COVID-19. Authors' processing steps: Reference gene primer amplification yielded estimated nucleated cell counts. Here immunoSEQ multiplex PCR was the method, and the copy in TCRdb shows in-frame clones only, minus some. V, J and clone size are taken as reported in that table, and D and trimming were inferred from the DNA itself. This sample has over 150,000 clones, with roughly 81% found just once. In Seattle, patients joined the study during active infection and were tracked longitudinally. Sequenced sample: peripheral blood. The receptor comes from a woman older than 75 with COVID-19, enrolled during active disease.

CDR3 bases: TGTGCCAGCAGCTTAGCGCCTCTTTATACTAGCGGGGCGTCCAATGAGCAGTTCTTC. Protein product: CASSLAPLYTSGASNEQFF. The J gene is TRBJ2-1, the V gene TRBV7-6; 10 bases are shared with TRBD2. Germline V lookup: CDR1 SGHVS, CDR2 FNYEAQ. V shed 0 bases, J shed 6 bases, and the junction held 14 bases outside the gene matches. There are 19 residues in the CDR3.